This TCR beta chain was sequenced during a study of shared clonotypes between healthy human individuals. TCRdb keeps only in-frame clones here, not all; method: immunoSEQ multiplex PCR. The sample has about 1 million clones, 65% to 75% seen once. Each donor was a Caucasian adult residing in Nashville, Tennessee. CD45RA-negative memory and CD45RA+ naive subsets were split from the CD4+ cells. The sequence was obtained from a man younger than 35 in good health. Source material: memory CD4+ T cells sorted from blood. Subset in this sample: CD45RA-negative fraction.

The CDR3 is CASSETGTGGRVGSNQPQHF. In nucleotides, the CDR3 is TGTGCCAGCAGTGAGACCGGGACAGGGGGGAGAGTTGGTAGCAATCAGCCCCAGCATTTT. The genes are TRBV28 and TRBJ1-5, with TRBD1 identical over 11 bases. This CDR3 has 20 amino acids. Germline V gene data show CDR1 as MDHEN and CDR2 as SYDVKM. J gave up 0 bases and V 5 bases, and 15 bases lay outside the gene matches.